These T cell receptor beta chains were read from a single sample in a study of blood T cells in healthy people across ages. Each CDR3 protein is one row after TCRdb ran MiXCR on the 5' RACE reads. The table includes about 970,000 distinct CDR3 sequences, around 54% detected once. Sequencing was performed on blood. These TCRs come from a woman aged 55-75 years in good health. CDR3s include the opening cysteine and the closing phenylalanine or tryptophan. The order of the fields is V gene, CDR3 protein.

v_call: TRBV4-2
cdr3_aa: CASSQLGTSSYNEQFF

v_call: TRBV7-6
cdr3_aa: CASSLGPAGEVPYEQYF

v_call: TRBV3-1
cdr3_aa: CASSHGTGKETQYF

v_call: TRBV29-1
cdr3_aa: CSVATTNGNEQYF

v_call: TRBV9
cdr3_aa: CASNVPGAVADTQYF

v_call: TRBV20-1
cdr3_aa: CSATRDRPYEQYF

v_call: TRBV6-2/TRBV6-3
cdr3_aa: CASSYGRTGLGNQPQHF

v_call: TRBV7-9
cdr3_aa: CASSPPRSEQFF

v_call: TRBV5-1
cdr3_aa: CASSSTGTAYNSPLHF

v_call: TRBV27
cdr3_aa: CASRSLGANGELFF

v_call: TRBV27
cdr3_aa: CASRPAGGVNEQFF

v_call: TRBV5-1
cdr3_aa: CASSTGTDTQYF

v_call: TRBV4-1
cdr3_aa: CASSRLGEQEQYF

v_call: TRBV20-1
cdr3_aa: CSARDIRTAQETQYF

v_call: TRBV25-1
cdr3_aa: CASSDQREGTDTQYF

v_call: TRBV18
cdr3_aa: CASSPGQDPAIDTQYF

v_call: TRBV20-1
cdr3_aa: CSAIKLGEQFF

v_call: TRBV28
cdr3_aa: CASSAHGTGGDTQYF

v_call: TRBV10-3
cdr3_aa: CAISESVLGEASGSRNEQFF

v_call: TRBV20-1
cdr3_aa: CSARPISGGTYNEQFF

v_call: TRBV20-1
cdr3_aa: CSARDLYGVPYEQYF

v_call: TRBV15
cdr3_aa: CATSSGLAYYEQYF

v_call: TRBV30
cdr3_aa: CAWSVGIGDEKLFF

v_call: TRBV29-1
cdr3_aa: CSVGGNAQETQYF

v_call: TRBV2
cdr3_aa: CASSDDQGTQYF

v_call: TRBV4-3
cdr3_aa: CASSQAENPYNEQFF

v_call: TRBV15
cdr3_aa: CAPSRDAPDTQYF

v_call: TRBV6-2/TRBV6-3
cdr3_aa: CASSYATIADTQYF

v_call: TRBV6-6
cdr3_aa: CASSYSGDYGYEQYF

v_call: TRBV12-3/TRBV12-4
cdr3_aa: CASSRGQNTKAFF

v_call: TRBV7-3
cdr3_aa: CASSGQGNRRDEQYF

v_call: TRBV12-3/TRBV12-4
cdr3_aa: CASSPFSLNEQFF

v_call: TRBV27
cdr3_aa: CATGEGAKPQHF

v_call: TRBV29-1
cdr3_aa: CSGEFTFNEQFF

v_call: TRBV7-2
cdr3_aa: CATTGDTQYF

v_call: TRBV24-1
cdr3_aa: CATNDRDTDTQYF

v_call: TRBV7-3
cdr3_aa: CASSLTSGRLYEQFF

v_call: TRBV4-3
cdr3_aa: CASSPGAGHLSGGYTF

v_call: TRBV4-1
cdr3_aa: CASSQGISGISTDTQYF

v_call: TRBV7-2
cdr3_aa: CASSYHYDRMNTEAFF

v_call: TRBV20-1
cdr3_aa: CSVRPGTQETQYF

v_call: TRBV7-2
cdr3_aa: CASSLRRTGSGANVLTF

v_call: TRBV12-3/TRBV12-4
cdr3_aa: CASSSKNRGIPHNQPQHF

v_call: TRBV4-3
cdr3_aa: CASSQGIQGMNTEAFF

v_call: TRBV24-1
cdr3_aa: CATSDAATQETQYF

v_call: TRBV4-1
cdr3_aa: CASRYQGINSYEQYF

v_call: TRBV5-5
cdr3_aa: CASSSGQAGSLLHF

v_call: TRBV4-1
cdr3_aa: CASSQEVRGAYGYTF